This T cell receptor beta chain was observed in a study of cytomegalovirus exposure and HLA in healthy donors. Study-level background: It was reported in a later analysis that the same platform had been used for the approximately 120 validation repertoires as for the 550 to 750 first-cohort repertoires.

V shed 2 bases and J 6 bases; nucleotides not matched to a gene: 15. From germline, CDR1 is MGHRA and CDR2 YSYEKL. CDR3 length equals 18 residues. Repertoires were generated with immunoSEQ multiplex PCR, while TCRdb's copy carries only in-frame clones and drops some. The sample has approximately 160,000 clones; roughly 89% are singletons. This clone has a single count. V and J are TRBV4-1 and TRBJ1-4, with 7 bases identical to TRBD1. The sequence derives from a woman in her late teens or twenties in good health and CMV-seropositive. Sample: PBMCs. The CDR3: CASSQPGETGALYEKLFF. As DNA, the CDR3 is TGCGCCAGCAGCCAACCGGGGGAAACAGGGGCGCTTTATGAAAAACTGTTTTTT.